This T cell receptor beta chain was profiled in a study of post-analysis software for immune sequencing data. Across the study: Patients had relapsing-remitting, secondary progressive or progressive-relapsing multiple sclerosis; some lacked subtype. The study, taken as a whole, reports: Same-batch samples co-clustered strongly by F measure. Comparison of patients with controls showed 4 to 6 TRBV segments more frequent in patients, TRBV5-6, TRBV5-1 and TRBV20-1 among them.

As concerns this clonotype: Its cognate antigen is unknown.

The TCR beta cDNA libraries contained unique molecular identifiers. T cells numbering roughly 0.9 to 10 million yielded cDNA molecules that totaled about 500,000. Using its own MiXCR run on the PCR reads, TCRdb lists one record per CDR3 protein. This sample has roughly 540,000 distinct CDR3 sequences, with approximately 31% found just once. Trimming removed 3 bases from V and 4 bases from J; junction bases left unmatched: 8. Germline values: CDR1 LNHDA, CDR2 SQIVND (reference sequence). The CDR3 runs to 15 residues. The chain joins TRBV19 to TRBJ1-2; TRBD1 aligns across 7 bases. Sequencing was carried out using blood. The sequence derives from a girl aged 2-17 years with multiple sclerosis. CDR3 residues: CASSILGQSSYGYTF. CDR3 coding DNA: TGTGCCAGTAGTATTCTGGGACAGAGCTCCTATGGCTACACCTTC.